One and the same sample provided the 12 T cell receptor beta chains below, sequenced in a study of blood T cell repertoires in COVID-19. Assay: immunoSEQ multiplex PCR; the TCRdb copy retains only in-frame clones and omits some. Of a few hundred thousand clones listed, around 87% were seen once; the top ten hold roughly 1.4%. The sequencing input was PBMCs or T cells enriched from blood (not recorded which). These receptor sequences come from a man younger than 40 who had recovered from COVID-19.

The J gene is TRBJ1-1, the V gene TRBV4-2, with D maybe TRBD1 (5 bases). Germline V gives CDR1 LGHNA, CDR2 YNFKEQ. The CDR3 runs to 17 residues. V was cut by 1 base and J by 3 bases, with 18 bases left in between. The DNA for the CDR3 is TGTGCCAGCAGCCAAGCGGTTCGACCGGCGGGGGACACTGAAGCTTTCTTT. Amino acid sequence: CASSQAVRPAGDTEAFF.

The V call is TRBV14, the J call TRBJ1-1; the D is unclear. CDR1 is SGHDN, CDR2 FVKESK, per germline. V gave up 5 bases and J gave up 1 base, with 17 bases separating them. The CDR3 covers 16 residues. CDR3 sequence: CASSSISRGTNTEAFF. CDR3 nucleotides: TGTGCCAGCAGCTCTATAAGTCGAGGTACGAACACTGAAGCTTTCTTT.

This chain connects TRBV2 to TRBJ1-5; 7 bases agree with TRBD1. The V segment lost 3 bases and the J segment 3 bases; nucleotides outside the gene matches: 5. CDR1 and CDR2 (germline): SNHLY, FYNNEI. This CDR3 has 15 residues. CDR3 residues: CASSDTTGDNQPQHF. The CDR3 DNA reads TGTGCCAGCAGTGATACCACAGGGGACAATCAGCCCCAGCATTTT.

CDR3 amino acids: CASSSRTSGTGGDYGYTF. CDR3 sequence (DNA): TGCGCCAGCAGCTCGCGAACCTCCGGGACAGGGGGCGACTATGGCTACACCTTC. V gene TRBV5-1 combines with J gene TRBJ1-2; 12 bases are a match to TRBD1. Looked up from germline, CDR1 is SGHRS and CDR2 is YFSETQ. Losses at the gene ends were 3 bases for V and 3 bases for J; bases not matched to a gene: 12. CDR3 length: 18 amino acids.

This clone has ten or more counts. The chain combines TRBV30 with TRBJ2-3; 9 bases align to TRBD1. Germline V gives CDR1 GTSNPN, CDR2 SVGIG (reference sequence). The CDR3 is made up of 14 amino acids. V trimming: 8 bases; J trimming: 7 bases; junction bases outside the gene matches: 13. CDR3 in amino acids: CAGNARTGENTQYF. CDR3 nucleotides: TGTGCCGGGAACGCCCGGACAGGGGAAAATACGCAGTATTTT.

This clone came up many times. The chain has TRBV7-6 and TRBJ1-2; 10 nucleotides line up with TRBD1. J gave up 5 bases and V 5 bases, and 11 bases lay outside the gene matches. The CDR3 covers 16 residues. Per germline, CDR1 SGHVS and CDR2 FNYEAQ. CDR3 DNA: TGTGCCAGCAGCCCCATCGACAGGGGGCGAGGATATGGCTACACCTTC. Protein sequence: CASSPIDRGRGYGYTF.

A single count supports this clone. The chain combines TRBV19 with TRBJ1-3; a weak D match, TRBD1 (6 bases). This CDR3 comprises 15 residues. Per germline, CDR1 LNHDA and CDR2 SQIVND (reference sequence). V lost 7 bases and J lost 2, with 15 bases in between. Here the CDR3 reads CASNKIGQPGNTIYF. For the CDR3, the DNA is TGTGCCAGTAATAAAATCGGACAGCCTGGAAACACCATATATTTT.

The chain has TRBV5-6 and TRBJ1-1, with D possibly matching TRBD1 (5 bases). From germline, CDR1 is SGHDT and CDR2 YYEEEE. This CDR3 has 15 residues. V lost 0 bases, J lost 1 base, and 10 bases lay in between. In DNA form, the CDR3 reads TGTGCCAGCAGCTTGGGGGGCGCAGGGAACACTGAAGCTTTCTTT. This sequence encodes CASSLGGAGNTEAFF.

This clone was recorded only once. This chain connects TRBV11-2 to TRBJ2-2; 8 nucleotides match TRBD1. J gave up 7 bases and V 1 base, and 5 bases lay outside the gene matches. This CDR3 comprises 15 residues. Looked up from germline, CDR1 is SGHAT and CDR2 is FQNNGV. The CDR3 bases are TGTGCCAGCAGCTTAGCAGGGGGCAGAGTCGGGGAGCTGTTTTTT. This gives the protein CASSLAGGRVGELFF.

This clone was counted between two and nine times. The V gene is TRBV11-2, the J gene TRBJ2-3; D may be TRBD2 (5 bases). With 1 base removed from V and 1 base from J, the gap between germline ends came to 18 bases. Looked up from germline, CDR1 is SGHAT and CDR2 is FQNNGV. The CDR3 covers 18 residues. In DNA form, the CDR3 reads TGTGCCAGCAGCTTAGTCTGGATTACTAGTGGTCGCACAGATACGCAGTATTTT. This translates into CASSLVWITSGRTDTQYF.

CDR3 sequence reads: CASSHLRGQGGTEAFF. The DNA for the CDR3 is TGTGCCAGCAGCCACCTTCGAGGACAGGGAGGCACTGAAGCTTTCTTT. The chain employs TRBV4-2 and TRBJ1-1, with 8 bases aligning to TRBD1. The J segment lost 4 bases and the V segment lost 3 bases, leaving 10 bases of the junction unmatched. CDR1 and CDR2 (germline): LGHNA, YNFKEQ. The CDR3 consists of 16 residues.

The chain carries TRBV10-1 and TRBJ1-1; 7 positions agree with TRBD1. The CDR3 runs 12 residues. Germline CDR1 is WNHNN and CDR2 is SYGVQD (reference sequence). Unmatched junction bases numbered 0, after V lost 4 bases and J lost 4 bases. The CDR3: CASSGDSTEAFF. DNA for the CDR3: TGCGCCAGCAGTGGGGACAGCACTGAAGCTTTCTTT.